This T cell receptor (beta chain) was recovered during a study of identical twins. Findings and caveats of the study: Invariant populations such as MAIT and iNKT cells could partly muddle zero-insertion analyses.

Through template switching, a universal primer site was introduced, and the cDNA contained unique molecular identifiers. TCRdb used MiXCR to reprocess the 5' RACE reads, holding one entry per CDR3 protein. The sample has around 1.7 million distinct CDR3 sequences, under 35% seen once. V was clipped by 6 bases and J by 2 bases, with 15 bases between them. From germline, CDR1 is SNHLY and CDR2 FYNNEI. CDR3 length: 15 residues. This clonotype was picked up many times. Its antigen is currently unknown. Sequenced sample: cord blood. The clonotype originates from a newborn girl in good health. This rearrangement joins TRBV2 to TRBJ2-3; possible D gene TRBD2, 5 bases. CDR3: CASSLGLLNTDTQYF. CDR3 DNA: TGTGCCAGCAGCCTTGGACTCCTTAACACAGATACGCAGTATTTT.